This entry lists 31 T cell receptor beta chains sequenced from one sample in a study of T cells after yellow fever vaccination. One entry per CDR3 protein results from TCRdb running MiXCR on the 5' RACE reads. Among roughly 520,000 distinct CDR3 sequences listed, about a fifth were seen once. The sequencing used PBMCs, collected more than 20 days after the first yellow fever vaccination. The source is a young man who received the YFV17D yellow fever vaccine.

This clonotype has a handful of counts. The rearrangement joins TRBV9 to TRBJ2-3; D gene uncertain. Germline V gene sequence: CDR1 SGDLS, CDR2 YYNGEE. This CDR3 has 12 amino acids. V was trimmed by 4 bases and J by 6 bases, leaving 9 bases between them. CDR3 DNA sequence: TGTGCCAGCAGCCCTATTACGGATACGCAGTATTTT. This translates into CASSPITDTQYF.

The chain joins TRBV6-5 to TRBJ2-3; unclear D gene. Trimming took off 2 bases at V and 0 bases at J, with 6 bases between the two ends. Germline V gene data show CDR1 as MNHEY and CDR2 as SVGAGI. The CDR3 length is 14 residues. The CDR3 protein is CASSYRLSTDTQYF. The DNA for the CDR3 is TGTGCCAGCAGTTACAGGTTGAGCACAGATACGCAGTATTTT.

V gene TRBV9 combines with J gene TRBJ2-7, with D maybe TRBD1 (5 bases). The CDR3 consists of 13 residues. Germline V gene data show CDR1 as SGDLS and CDR2 as YYNGEE. Trimming removed 0 bases from V and 3 bases from J, with 7 bases in between. The CDR3 here is CASSVAQGYEQYF. The CDR3 bases are TGTGCCAGCAGCGTAGCCCAGGGCTACGAGCAGTACTTC.

The genes are TRBV30 and TRBJ1-5; D gene ambiguous. The CDR3 length is 13 residues. V lost 4 bases and J lost 0, with 7 bases in between. Germline assignment: CDR1 GTSNPN and CDR2 SVGIG (reference sequence). CDR3: CAWTQDSNQPQHF. As DNA, the CDR3 is TGTGCCTGGACTCAGGATAGCAATCAGCCCCAGCATTTT.

This rearrangement joins TRBV7-9 to TRBJ1-5; maybe TRBD1 (6 bases). The CDR3 covers 12 residues. The V end was cut by 4 bases, the J end by 10 bases, with 11 bases between. CDR1 and CDR2 (germline): SEHNR, FQNEAQ (reference sequence). CDR3 bases: TGTGCCAGCAGCTCGACAGGCGGACCCCAGCATTTT. It specifies CASSSTGGPQHF.

V is TRBV5-6 and J is TRBJ2-5, with a tentative D call TRBD2 (5 bases). This CDR3 is 12 amino acids long. CDR1 SGHDT and CDR2 YYEEEE come from the germline V gene. The V and J ends lost 3 bases and 4 bases respectively, with 7 bases between them. CDR3 bases: TGTGCCAGCAGCTACGGGGTAGAGACCCAGTACTTC. It codes for CASSYGVETQYF.

This chain joins TRBV7-2 and TRBJ2-2; TRBD2 matches 10 bases. Germline V gives CDR1 SGHTA, CDR2 FQGNSA. Germline trimming cut 6 bases from V and 4 bases from J; bases unmatched to any gene: 8. This CDR3 has 16 residues. This CDR3 is CTSRSGGAIRTGELFF. The CDR3 DNA sequence: TGTACCAGCAGAAGCGGGGGGGCGATTCGCACCGGGGAGCTGTTTTTT.

The chain recombines TRBV24-1 with TRBJ2-1; 9 bases align to TRBD2. Trimming cost V 2 bases and J 0 bases; bases outside gene matches: 4. Germline V lookup: CDR1 KGHDR, CDR2 SFDVKD. The CDR3 is 17 amino acids. CDR3: CATSDWGRGGSYNEQFF. The CDR3 DNA follows: TGTGCCACCAGTGATTGGGGGCGGGGGGGCTCCTACAATGAGCAGTTCTTC.

The V and J genes are TRBV7-2 and TRBJ2-7; 11 bases match TRBD1. Germline CDR1 is SGHTA and CDR2 is FQGNSA. The CDR3 length is 15 residues. Unmatched junction bases numbered 2, after V lost 4 bases and J lost 0 bases. The CDR3 protein is CASSSGTGGSYEQYF. The CDR3 DNA reads as TGTGCCAGCAGCTCGGGGACAGGGGGCTCCTACGAGCAGTACTTC.

The chain uses TRBV7-2 and TRBJ2-7; 8 bases agree with TRBD1. With 3 bases clipped from V and 3 bases from J, the junction kept 4 bases outside the gene matches. This CDR3 comprises 14 residues. CDR1 is SGHTA and CDR2 is FQGNSA in the germline V gene. This CDR3 is CASSFRQGLYEQYF. In DNA, the CDR3 is TGTGCCAGCAGCTTCAGACAGGGGCTCTACGAGCAGTACTTC. Using reference TRBV7-2 and TRBJ2-7 for the parts outside the CDR3, the full variable domain is GAGVSQSPSNKVTEKGKDVELRCDPISGHTALYWYRQSLGQGLEFLIYFQGNSAPDKSGLPSDRFSAERTGGSVSTLTIQRTQQEDSAVYLCASSFRQGLYEQYFGPGTRLTVT.

The genes are TRBV5-6 and TRBJ2-3, with unresolved D. The CDR3 length is 15 residues. Deletions cut 0 bases from V and 4 bases from J, with 12 bases between. Germline loops: CDR1 SGHDT, CDR2 YYEEEE. DNA for the CDR3: TGTGCCAGCAGCTTGGCCGGTGGGAACTCAGATACGCAGTATTTT. As protein: CASSLAGGNSDTQYF.

The chain recombines TRBV6-5 with TRBJ1-1; D is ambiguous. This CDR3 is built from 12 residues. Germline loops: CDR1 MNHEY, CDR2 SVGAGI. The ends were cut back, 2 bases at V and 4 bases at J, with 5 bases in the middle. The CDR3 spells CASSYGSTEAFF. The CDR3 DNA reads TGTGCCAGCAGTTACGGGAGCACTGAAGCTTTCTTT.

The chain links TRBV7-3 to TRBJ2-3, with TRBD1 identical over 10 bases. CDR3 size: 14 residues. CDR1 is SGHTA, CDR2 FQGTGA, per germline. J was trimmed by 3 bases and V by 5 bases; bases with no gene match: 2. CDR3 nucleotide sequence: TGTGCCAGCAGCGCGGGACAGGGGACAGATACGCAGTATTTT. Amino acids: CASSAGQGTDTQYF.

The rearrangement uses TRBV6-2 or TRBV6-3 and TRBJ2-3; D is perhaps TRBD2 (6 bases). The V end lost 6 bases, the J end lost 0 bases, and 10 bases lay between the germline ends. From germline, CDR1 is MNHEY and CDR2 SVGEGT. This CDR3 comprises 14 residues. The CDR3 sequence is CASRSGTSTDTQYF. CDR3 sequence (DNA): TGTGCCAGCAGATCCGGGACTAGCACAGATACGCAGTATTTT.

This clonotype was recorded a few times. V usage is TRBV5-4 and J usage is TRBJ2-3; 11 bases are shared with TRBD2. Looked up from germline, CDR1 is SGHNT and CDR2 is YYREEE (reference sequence). The CDR3 is 15 residues long. Losses at the gene ends were 5 bases for V and 3 bases for J; bases not matched to a gene: 5. CDR3 sequence: CASRKGLAETDTQYF. The CDR3 DNA reads TGTGCCAGCAGAAAGGGACTAGCGGAAACAGATACGCAGTATTTT.

This clonotype was counted a few times. CDR3 sequence reads: CASSQLPTQNTEAFF. The CDR3 coding sequence is TGCGCCAGCAGCCAACTACCGACCCAGAACACTGAAGCTTTCTTT. The rearrangement uses TRBV4-1 and TRBJ1-1; D uncertain. This CDR3 comprises 15 residues. The V and J ends lost 2 bases and 1 base respectively, with 11 bases between them. Germline V gives CDR1 MGHRA, CDR2 YSYEKL.

This clonotype was counted between two and nine times. The chain recombines TRBV6-2 or TRBV6-3 with TRBJ2-7, with 14 bases aligning to TRBD2. After removal of 2 bases from V and 7 bases from J, the junction contained 4 bases not matched to a gene. From germline, CDR1 is MNHEY and CDR2 SVGEGT. The CDR3 covers 15 residues. The CDR3 loop is CASSYGTSGGPEQYF. The CDR3 region has the DNA TGTGCCAGCAGTTACGGGACTAGCGGGGGACCAGAGCAGTACTTC.

The J gene is TRBJ1-1, the V gene TRBV12-3 or TRBV12-4; D possibly corresponds to TRBD1 (6 bases). The CDR3 is 15 residues long. The V and J ends lost 6 bases and 2 bases respectively, with 16 bases between them. CDR3 DNA: TGTGCCAGCAGCCGGACAGACGTATCCAACACTGAAGCTTTCTTT. Translating it yields CASSRTDVSNTEAFF.

This clonotype was counted ten times or more. The chain links TRBV12-3 or TRBV12-4 to TRBJ2-1; the match to TRBD2 covers 8 bases. CDR3 size: 13 residues. J was trimmed by 9 bases and V by 5 bases; bases with no gene match: 6. The CDR3 here is CASSPRGAGEQFF. CDR3 sequence (DNA): TGTGCCAGCAGTCCGCGGGGGGCGGGTGAGCAGTTCTTC.

The genes are TRBV9 and TRBJ2-7, with a weak D call TRBD2 (5 bases). The V gene's germline CDR1 is SGDLS and CDR2 YYNGEE. The CDR3 is made up of 13 amino acids. V lost 2 bases and J 6 bases, leaving 12 bases between the germline ends. Written as DNA, the CDR3 is TGTGCCAGCAGCGTCGGGGAAGTACGCGAGCAGTACTTC. Protein sequence: CASSVGEVREQYF.

The chain links TRBV30 to TRBJ2-3, with 7 bases fitting TRBD1. Germline CDR1 GTSNPN, CDR2 SVGIG (reference sequence). This CDR3 is built from 14 residues. Trimming cost V 2 bases and J 3 bases; bases outside gene matches: 5. The CDR3 bases are TGTGCCTGGAGTTTGAGGGGGCGAACAGATACGCAGTATTTT. Translation: CAWSLRGRTDTQYF.

This clonotype has a single count. This chain links TRBV6-1 with TRBJ1-2, with D unresolved. The V end lost 8 bases, the J end lost 0 bases, and 19 bases lay between the germline ends. The germline gives CDR1 MNHNS, CDR2 SASEGT. The CDR3 consists of 16 residues. Here the CDR3 DNA reads TGTGCCAGCTCCTCCCCGCGCGGGTTCTCTAACTATGGCTACACCTTC. Translation: CASSSPRGFSNYGYTF.

This clonotype was found a few times. J is TRBJ2-5 and V is TRBV5-1, with D perhaps matching TRBD2 (5 bases). The germline V gene has CDR1 SGHRS and CDR2 YFSETQ. This CDR3 has 15 residues. V was trimmed by 4 bases and J by 3 bases, leaving 16 bases between them. CDR3 coding DNA: TGCGCCAGCAGCACCTTGGGTAGCGCCGAAGAGACCCAGTACTTC. Its protein is CASSTLGSAEETQYF.

The chain uses TRBV6-5 and TRBJ1-2, with D possibly TRBD1 on 5 matching bases. Germline V gene lookup returns CDR1 MNHEY and CDR2 SVGAGI. The CDR3 runs to 15 residues. V was clipped by 0 bases and J by 3 bases, with 11 bases between them. DNA for the CDR3: TGTGCCAGCAGTTACTCGGGGGGGTTCTACTATGGCTACACCTTC. Amino acids: CASSYSGGFYYGYTF.

V gene TRBV7-2 combines with J gene TRBJ1-2; a possible D gene is TRBD1 (6 bases). CDR1 and CDR2 (germline): SGHTA, FQGNSA. The CDR3 runs to 14 residues. Trimming shortened V by 6 bases and J by 4 bases, and 15 bases separated the two germline ends. CDR3 sequence: CASSFDRQGYGYTF. CDR3 coding DNA: TGTGCCAGCAGTTTCGACAGGCAGGGCTATGGCTACACCTTC.

This clonotype has a handful of counts. This chain connects TRBV7-9 to TRBJ2-1; D is unresolved. Germline values: CDR1 SEHNR, CDR2 FQNEAQ (reference sequence). This CDR3 region has 13 residues. The ends were cut back, 7 bases at V and 4 bases at J, with 11 bases in the middle. As DNA, the CDR3 is TGTGCCAGCACCCCCGGGCCTTACAATGAGCAGTTCTTC. Translation: CASTPGPYNEQFF.

This clonotype was observed a handful of times. The chain uses TRBV5-1 and TRBJ1-1; TRBD1 is a possible D gene (6 bases). The CDR3 loop spans 14 amino acids. The V gene's germline CDR1 is SGHRS and CDR2 YFSETQ. V was pared by 2 bases and J by 6 bases, with 14 bases between. This CDR3 is CASSFRGAFPEAFF. Written as DNA, the CDR3 is TGCGCCAGCAGCTTTAGGGGGGCCTTCCCTGAAGCTTTCTTT.

The chain has TRBV10-3 and TRBJ1-1; D call uncertain. The germline V gene encodes CDR1 ENHRY and CDR2 SYGVKD. The CDR3 has 13 amino acids. V gave up 5 bases and J gave up 0 bases, with 7 bases separating them. The CDR3 nucleotides read TGTGCCATCAGTTGGGGAATGAACACTGAAGCTTTCTTT. Its translation: CAISWGMNTEAFF.

This sequence joins TRBV7-3 and TRBJ2-2; the D gene is possibly TRBD2 (7 bases). CDR1 is SGHTA, CDR2 FQGTGA, per germline. With 7 bases removed from V and 1 base from J, the gap between germline ends came to 10 bases. This CDR3 spans 14 amino acids. CDR3 coding DNA: TGTGCCAGCACAAGGGGGGGGAACACCGGGGAGCTGTTTTTT. Translated, it gives CASTRGGNTGELFF. Full variable domain (remainder filled in from reference TRBV7-3 and TRBJ2-2): GAGVSQTPSNKVTEKGKYVELRCDPISGHTALYWYRQSLGQGPEFLIYFQGTGAADDSGLPNDRFFAVRPEGSVSTLKIQRTERGDSAVYLCASTRGGNTGELFFGEGSRLTVL.

The V and J genes are TRBV4-3 and TRBJ2-5; 14 bases agree with TRBD2. This CDR3 comprises 17 residues. Per germline, CDR1 LGHNA and CDR2 YSLEER. Germline trimming cut 4 bases from V and 2 bases from J; bases unmatched to any gene: 6. The CDR3 DNA follows: TGCGCCAGCAGCCGACCGACTAGCGGGGGGGAACAAGAGACCCAGTACTTC. Its translation is CASSRPTSGGEQETQYF.

This clonotype was observed a few times. V is TRBV4-2 and J is TRBJ1-2, with 7 bases matching TRBD1. The germline V gene encodes CDR1 LGHNA and CDR2 YNFKEQ. The CDR3 runs 17 residues. V shed 0 bases, J shed 5 bases, and the junction held 12 bases outside the gene matches. CDR3 protein: CASSQEFGQADFYGYTF. The DNA of the CDR3 is TGTGCCAGCAGCCAAGAATTCGGACAGGCTGATTTTTATGGCTACACCTTC.